This note documents a single T cell receptor (beta chain) sequence. The antigen is not known. This entry is derived from a study of T cell clonotyping in hematopoietic cell transplantation. Study-level results: No sorting was done, leaving CD4 and CD8 contributions mixed.

Recipients were bled about 28 days pretransplant and at posttransplant days 30, 100, 180. The data were produced by immunoSEQ multiplex PCR, yet TCRdb's version contains in-frame clones alone and is incomplete. The table lists 5,000 to 6,500 clones, around 82% of them singletons. Germline loops: CDR1 MDHEN, CDR2 SYDVKM. CDR3 size: 14 residues. Trimming took 3 bases from V and 4 from J, leaving 12 bases between them. The input for sequencing was peripheral blood mononuclear cells, taken 180 days after allogeneic stem cell transplant. The chain recombines TRBV28 with TRBJ1-2, with D uncertain. The origin of this receptor is a male patient aged 70-85 years who had an allogeneic stem cell transplant from an unrelated donor, so T cells may come from the graft donor. Some clones in this sample may be carry-over from other donors' samples. Here the CDR3 reads CASSFLGLGYGYTF. CDR3 in DNA: TGTGCCAGCAGTTTTCTAGGCCTAGGCTATGGCTACACCTTC.